The clone carrying this TCR beta chain was seen only once. These data are taken from a study of blood T cell repertoires in COVID-19. While infection was still active, Seattle patients were enrolled and then followed longitudinally. The CDR3 covers 17 residues. Germline CDR1 and CDR2: LNHDA and SQIVND (reference sequence). Trimming stripped 6 bases from V and 0 bases from J, with 18 bases between. TCRdb's table, derived via immunoSEQ multiplex PCR, lists solely in-frame clones and lacks some. The sample lists about 250,000 clones, about 85% occurring once. The rearrangement links TRBV19 to TRBJ1-5; a weak D match, TRBD1 (6 bases). Specimen: peripheral blood. The receptor comes from a human donor with COVID-19, enrolled during active disease. The donor label of this sample is uncertain. The CDR3 here is CASRKDSRPNSNQPQHF. The CDR3 DNA is TGTGCCAGTAGGAAGGACAGCCGACCTAATAGCAATCAGCCCCAGCATTTT.